This T cell receptor beta chain was recorded in a study of cytomegalovirus exposure and HLA in healthy donors. Losses at the gene ends were 3 bases for V and 1 base for J; bases not matched to a gene: 7. The CDR3 loop spans 16 amino acids. CDR1 is SGHRS, CDR2 YFSETQ, per germline. PCR primers comprised 60 Vbeta and 13 Jbeta primers. Produced via immunoSEQ multiplex PCR; TCRdb's table is partial and in-frame only. This sample has some 190,000 clones; approximately 80% occur once, and the top ten carry about 1.4%. V gene TRBV5-1 combines with J gene TRBJ2-1, with 7 nucleotides matching TRBD2. This sequence originates from a girl aged 5 to 17 in good health and CMV-seropositive. The sequenced sample was PBMCs. The DNA of the CDR3 is TGCGCCAGCAGCTCCAAAGTGGGGGGGTCCTACAATGAGCAGTTCTTC. Protein product: CASSSKVGGSYNEQFF.